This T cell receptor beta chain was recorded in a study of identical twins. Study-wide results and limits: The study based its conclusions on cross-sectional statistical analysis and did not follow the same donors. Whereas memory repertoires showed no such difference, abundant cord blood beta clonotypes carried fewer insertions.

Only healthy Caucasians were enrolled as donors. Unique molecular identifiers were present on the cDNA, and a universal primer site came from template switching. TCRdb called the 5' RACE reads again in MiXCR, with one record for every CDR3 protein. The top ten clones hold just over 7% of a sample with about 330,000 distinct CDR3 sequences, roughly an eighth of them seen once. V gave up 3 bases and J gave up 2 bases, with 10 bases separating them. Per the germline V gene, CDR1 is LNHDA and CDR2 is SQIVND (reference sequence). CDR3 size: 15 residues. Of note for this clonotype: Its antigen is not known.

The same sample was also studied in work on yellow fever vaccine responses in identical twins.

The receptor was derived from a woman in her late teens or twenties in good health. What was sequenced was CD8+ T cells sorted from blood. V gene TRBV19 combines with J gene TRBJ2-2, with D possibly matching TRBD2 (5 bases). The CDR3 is CASSISALNTGELFF. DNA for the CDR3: TGTGCCAGTAGTATTAGCGCACTCAACACCGGGGAGCTGTTTTTT.